Following are 2 T cell receptor beta chains from one sample sequenced in a study of T cell responses to AZD1222 COVID-19 vaccine. The repertoire was sequenced with immunoSEQ multiplex PCR; TCRdb's copy has only in-frame clones and lacks some. Of about 140,000 clones listed, roughly 90% are singletons. The starting material was peripheral blood, obtained on day 0 of AZD1222 vaccination. All receptors derive from an adult in good health.

The J gene is TRBJ1-5, the V gene TRBV4-2, with TRBD1 matching 12 bases. V shed 1 base and J 7 bases; nucleotides not matched to a gene: 17. CDR1 is LGHNA and CDR2 is YNFKEQ in the germline V gene. This CDR3 contains 20 residues. CDR3 amino acids: CASSQVFSVLGTGGIQPQHF. In DNA form, the CDR3 reads TGTGCCAGCAGCCAAGTATTTAGCGTTTTGGGGACAGGGGGCATCCAGCCCCAGCATTTT.

The rearrangement joins TRBV2 to TRBJ1-4, with D maybe TRBD1 (5 bases). Deletions cut 1 base from V and 2 bases from J, with 17 bases between. Per germline, CDR1 SNHLY and CDR2 FYNNEI. CDR3 size: 18 residues. Written as DNA, the CDR3 is TGTGCCAGCAGTGAAGAGGGGAATGGCAGGGAGACTAATGAAAAACTGTTTTTT. Its protein product is CASSEEGNGRETNEKLFF.